The rows below give T cell receptor beta chains drawn from one sample of a study of shared clonotypes between healthy human individuals. Assay used: immunoSEQ multiplex PCR; TCRdb lists only in-frame clones, some missing. The sample has 150,000 to 200,000 clones; 65% to 70% are singletons. The sequenced sample consisted of memory CD4+ T cells sorted from blood. The source of these receptors is a man aged 25-45 years in good health. The CDR3 runs from the conserved cysteine through the conserved F or W. The D gene is left open where the match is weak. Some rows mark clone size as missing; the rest say once, few, many or name a class of expanded clone.

clone size: once; J gene: TRBJ2-6; D gene: NA; V gene: TRBV5-6; CDR3 protein: CASSFVTGSDSGANVLTF; CDR3 DNA: TGTGCCAGCAGCTTTGTCACAGGGAGCGACTCTGGGGCCAACGTCCTGACTTTC
clone size: many; J gene: TRBJ2-3; D gene: NA; V gene: TRBV27; CDR3 protein: CASSSTSNTQYF; CDR3 DNA: TGTGCCAGCTCTTCTACCTCGAATACGCAGTATTTT
clone size: NA; J gene: TRBJ2-7; D gene: NA; V gene: TRBV15; CDR3 protein: CATSRDGRELDEQYF; CDR3 DNA: TGTGCCACCAGCAGAGATGGCCGGGAGTTGGACGAGCAGTACTTC
clone size: NA; J gene: TRBJ2-7; D gene: NA; V gene: TRBV29-1; CDR3 protein: CSVGDAILAEQYF; CDR3 DNA: TGCAGCGTTGGGGACGCTATACTGGCCGAGCAGTACTTC
clone size: many; J gene: TRBJ1-1; D gene: TRBD1; V gene: TRBV6-6; CDR3 protein: CASSYRGTGGSEAFF; CDR3 DNA: TGTGCCAGCAGTTACCGCGGGACAGGGGGCTCTGAAGCTTTCTTT
clone size: NA; J gene: TRBJ2-7; D gene: TRBD2; V gene: TRBV5-1; CDR3 protein: CASSLLGRDEQYF; CDR3 DNA: TGCGCCAGCAGCCTCCTCGGGAGGGACGAGCAGTACTTC
clone size: NA; J gene: TRBJ2-7; D gene: TRBD2; V gene: TRBV18; CDR3 protein: CASSPLVAGVYEQYF; CDR3 DNA: TGTGCCAGCTCACCCCTGGTGGCGGGAGTGTACGAGCAGTACTTC
clone size: once; J gene: TRBJ2-3; D gene: NA; V gene: TRBV7-2; CDR3 protein: CASSGTWTDTQYF; CDR3 DNA: TGTGCCAGCAGCGGTACGTGGACAGATACGCAGTATTTT
clone size: NA; J gene: TRBJ2-7; D gene: NA; V gene: TRBV5-1; CDR3 protein: CASSMAGNSYEQYF; CDR3 DNA: TGCGCCAGCAGTATGGCCGGGAATTCCTACGAGCAGTACTTC
clone size: NA; J gene: TRBJ2-3; D gene: TRBD2; V gene: TRBV7-9; CDR3 protein: CASSSMGLETDTQYF; CDR3 DNA: TGTGCCAGCAGCTCCATGGGACTAGAGACCGATACGCAGTATTTT
clone size: NA; J gene: TRBJ2-7; D gene: TRBD2; V gene: TRBV9; CDR3 protein: CASSSGSSYEQYF; CDR3 DNA: TGTGCCAGCTCTAGCGGCAGCTCCTACGAGCAGTACTTC
clone size: few; J gene: TRBJ2-5; D gene: NA; V gene: TRBV27; CDR3 protein: CASSSPLKETQYF; CDR3 DNA: TGTGCCAGCAGTTCCCCTCTCAAAGAGACCCAGTACTTC
clone size: few; J gene: TRBJ1-1; D gene: NA; V gene: TRBV11-2; CDR3 protein: CASSSRVSGGTEAFF; CDR3 DNA: TGTGCCAGCAGCTCCAGAGTGTCTGGAGGCACTGAAGCTTTCTTT
clone size: NA; J gene: TRBJ2-5; D gene: NA; V gene: TRBV5-6; CDR3 protein: CASSLAVGLQETQYF; CDR3 DNA: TGTGCCAGCAGCTTGGCTGTCGGCTTACAAGAGACCCAGTACTTC
clone size: NA; J gene: TRBJ1-1; D gene: TRBD1; V gene: TRBV6-1; CDR3 protein: CASCRTGSTEAFF; CDR3 DNA: TGTGCCAGCTGCAGGACAGGGTCCACTGAAGCTTTCTTT
clone size: NA; J gene: TRBJ2-2; D gene: TRBD2; V gene: TRBV11-3; CDR3 protein: CASSLGGRAYTGELFF; CDR3 DNA: TGTGCCAGCAGCTTAGGAGGGAGGGCATACACCGGGGAGCTGTTTTTT
clone size: NA; J gene: TRBJ2-3; D gene: NA; V gene: TRBV9; CDR3 protein: CASSVAWGDTQYF; CDR3 DNA: TGTGCCAGCAGCGTAGCGTGGGGGGATACGCAGTATTTT
clone size: NA; J gene: TRBJ2-5; D gene: NA; V gene: TRBV4-3; CDR3 protein: CASSQGGGASTQYF; CDR3 DNA: TGCGCCAGCAGCCAAGGTGGCGGGGCCTCAACCCAGTACTTC
clone size: once; J gene: TRBJ2-2; D gene: NA; V gene: TRBV19; CDR3 protein: CASSILGNTGELFF; CDR3 DNA: TGTGCCAGTAGTATCCTAGGTAACACCGGGGAGCTGTTTTTT
clone size: NA; J gene: TRBJ1-2; D gene: NA; V gene: TRBV6-1; CDR3 protein: CASSPAAALYGYTF; CDR3 DNA: TGTGCCAGCAGTCCTGCAGCAGCCCTCTATGGCTACACCTTC
clone size: NA; J gene: TRBJ2-1; D gene: TRBD2; V gene: TRBV11-1; CDR3 protein: CASSSTDRTSGRANAFF; CDR3 DNA: TGTGCCAGCAGCTCAACGGACCGGACTAGCGGGAGGGCGAACGCGTTCTTC
clone size: NA; J gene: TRBJ1-4; D gene: NA; V gene: TRBV5-1; CDR3 protein: CASSPGVRDTNEKLFF; CDR3 DNA: TGCGCCAGCAGCCCAGGGGTCAGAGATACTAATGAAAAACTGTTTTTT
clone size: NA; J gene: TRBJ2-5; D gene: TRBD1; V gene: TRBV27; CDR3 protein: CASGQGQQTQYF; CDR3 DNA: TGTGCCAGCGGACAGGGGCAACAGACCCAGTACTTC